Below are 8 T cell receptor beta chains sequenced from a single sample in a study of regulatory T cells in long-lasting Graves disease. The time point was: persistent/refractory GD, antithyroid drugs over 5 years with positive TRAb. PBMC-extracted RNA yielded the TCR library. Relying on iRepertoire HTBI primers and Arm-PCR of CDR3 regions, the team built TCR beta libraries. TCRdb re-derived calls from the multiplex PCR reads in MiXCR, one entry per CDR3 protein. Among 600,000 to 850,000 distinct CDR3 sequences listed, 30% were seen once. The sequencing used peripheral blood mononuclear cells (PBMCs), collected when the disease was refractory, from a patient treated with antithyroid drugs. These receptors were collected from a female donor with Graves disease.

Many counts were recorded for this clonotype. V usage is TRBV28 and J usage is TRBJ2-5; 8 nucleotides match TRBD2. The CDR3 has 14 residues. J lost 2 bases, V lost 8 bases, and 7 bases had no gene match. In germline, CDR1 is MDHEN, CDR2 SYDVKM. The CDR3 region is CASRPTGGQETQYF. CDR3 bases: TGTGCCAGCCGCCCCACGGGGGGGCAAGAGACCCAGTACTTC.

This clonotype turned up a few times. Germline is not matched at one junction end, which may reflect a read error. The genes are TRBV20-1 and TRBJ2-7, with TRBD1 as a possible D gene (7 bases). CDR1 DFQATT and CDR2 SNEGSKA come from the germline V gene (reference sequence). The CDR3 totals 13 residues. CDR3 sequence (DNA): TGCAGCGCTAGCTTCAGGGGGACTTACGAGCAGTACTTC. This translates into CSASFRGTYEQYF.

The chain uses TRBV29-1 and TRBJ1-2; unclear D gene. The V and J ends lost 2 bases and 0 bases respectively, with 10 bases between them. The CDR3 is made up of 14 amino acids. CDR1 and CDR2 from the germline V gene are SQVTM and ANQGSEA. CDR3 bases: TGCAGCGTTGAAATTGACCGTCCTAACTATGGCTACACCTTC. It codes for CSVEIDRPNYGYTF.

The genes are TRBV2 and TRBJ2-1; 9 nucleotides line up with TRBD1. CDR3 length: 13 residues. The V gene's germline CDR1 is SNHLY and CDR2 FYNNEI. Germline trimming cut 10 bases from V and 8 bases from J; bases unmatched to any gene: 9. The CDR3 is CAITQGAVDEQFF. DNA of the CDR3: TGTGCCATCACACAGGGGGCCGTCGATGAGCAGTTCTTC.

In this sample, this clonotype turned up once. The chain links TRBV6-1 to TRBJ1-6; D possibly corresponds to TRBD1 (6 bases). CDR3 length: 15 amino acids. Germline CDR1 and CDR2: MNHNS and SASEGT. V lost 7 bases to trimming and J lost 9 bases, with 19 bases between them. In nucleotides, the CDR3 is TGTGCCAGCACCCTGGGTGTGAGCAGGGGTTCACCCCTCCACTTT. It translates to CASTLGVSRGSPLHF.

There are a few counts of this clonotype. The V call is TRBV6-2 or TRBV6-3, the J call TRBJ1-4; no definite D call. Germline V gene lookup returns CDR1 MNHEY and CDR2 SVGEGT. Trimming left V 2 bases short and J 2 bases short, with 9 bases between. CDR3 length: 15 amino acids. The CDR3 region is CASSYLGSTNEKLFF. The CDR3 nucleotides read TGTGCCAGCAGTTACCTCGGGTCGACTAATGAAAAACTGTTTTTT.

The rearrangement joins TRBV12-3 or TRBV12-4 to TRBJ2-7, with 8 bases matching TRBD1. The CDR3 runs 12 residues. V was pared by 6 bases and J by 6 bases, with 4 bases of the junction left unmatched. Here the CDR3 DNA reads TGTGCCAGCAGCCGGACAGGGATCGAGCAGTACTTC. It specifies CASSRTGIEQYF.

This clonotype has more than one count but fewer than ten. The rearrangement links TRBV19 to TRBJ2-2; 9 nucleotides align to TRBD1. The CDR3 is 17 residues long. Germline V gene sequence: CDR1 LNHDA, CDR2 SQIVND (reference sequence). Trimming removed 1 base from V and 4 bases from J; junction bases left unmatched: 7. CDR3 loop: CASSIVQGARLTGELFF. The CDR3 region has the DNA TGTGCCAGTAGTATAGTACAGGGGGCGCGTCTCACCGGGGAGCTGTTTTTT.